Listed here are 17 T cell receptor beta chains from one sample, sequenced in a study of T cells in Graves' hyperthyroidism and ophthalmopathy. TCR beta CDR3 region amplification was performed from RNA transcripts. First-round RT-PCR with HTBI primers amplified the TCR CDR3 region. MiXCR, run by TCRdb on the multiplex PCR reads, gives a single entry per CDR3 protein. The sample has 250,000 to 300,000 distinct CDR3 sequences, roughly an eighth seen once; the top ten hold 7% to 9%. Sample: blood. These receptors were obtained from a woman aged 40-49 years with Graves' hyperthyroidism.

There are many counts of this clonotype. This chain links TRBV28 with TRBJ2-7; a weak D match, TRBD1 (7 bases). Deletions cut 5 bases from V and 2 bases from J, with 25 bases between. Per germline, CDR1 MDHEN and CDR2 SYDVKM. The CDR3 consists of 18 residues. As DNA, the CDR3 is TGTGCCAGCAGTCTTTACCGCGGACGGAGGGGGCGTCCCTACGAGCAGTACTTC. Amino acid sequence: CASSLYRGRRGRPYEQYF.

Details on this clonotype: Because the CDR3 is missing its conserved closing phenylalanine or tryptophan, this is likely a read error. Because the CDR3's place on the DNA is in doubt, the DNA is left out and the CDR3 is given as listed by TCRdb. This chain uses TRBV5-6 with TRBJ1-5; the DNA was not compared with TRBD1, the D call given in the table. Per the germline V gene, CDR1 is SGHDT and CDR2 is YYEEEE. The CDR3 is 16 residues long, ends included. The CDR3 is CASSTQGAYSNQPEHL.

In regard to this clonotype: Since a much larger clone is just one base distant, this may be a read error. Because it lacks the conserved phenylalanine or tryptophan at the end, this CDR3 is likely a read error. The chain couples TRBV7-3 to TRBJ2-1, with TRBD2 matching 9 bases. V trimming: 3 bases; J trimming: 8 bases; junction bases outside the gene matches: 8. Germline V CDR1 and CDR2: SGHTA, FQGTGA. The CDR3 consists of 15 residues. DNA of the CDR3: TGTGCCAGCAGCTTTGAAGCGGGAGGAACCGATGAGCAGTTCCTC. Translating it yields CASSFEAGGTDEQFL.

This clonotype came up many times. The chain combines TRBV2 with TRBJ1-6, with D uncertain. Germline CDR1 SNHLY, CDR2 FYNNEI. Between the trimmed V and J ends, which lost 3 bases and 5 bases, there was a span of 8 bases. CDR3 length: 14 amino acids. DNA for the CDR3: TGTGCCAGCAGTGAGGGCAGAAATAATTCACCCCTCCACTTT. Its protein product is CASSEGRNNSPLHF. The variable domain in full, completed from reference TRBV2 and TRBJ1-6, reads EPEVTQTPSHQVTQMGQEVILRCVPISNHLYFYWYRQILGQKVEFLVSFYNNEISEKSEIFDDQFSVERPDGSNFTLKIRSTKLEDSAMYFCASSEGRNNSPLHFGNGTRLTVT.

With respect to this clonotype: This may come from a read error, since a much larger clone is one base off. The chain employs TRBV12-3 or TRBV12-4 and TRBJ2-7; 12 bases map to TRBD1. The end of the DNA aligns better with TRBJ2-1, so the J call may be wrong. The CDR3 has 15 amino acids. CDR3 DNA: TGTGCCAGCAGTACACCGGGACAGGGGGCCTACGAGCAGTTCTTC. Translating gives CASSTPGQGAYEQFF.

The chain couples TRBV6-1 to TRBJ1-3; D is possibly TRBD1 (5 bases). CDR3 length: 12 residues. CDR1 is MNHNS and CDR2 is SASEGT in the germline V gene. V was clipped by 7 bases and J by 4 bases, with 8 bases between them. This chain's CDR3 is CASTRGGNTIYF. CDR3 bases: TGTGCCAGCACCCGGGGGGGAAACACCATATATTTT.

The chain couples TRBV20-1 to TRBJ1-5, with 8 nucleotides matching TRBD1. The ends lost 3 bases at V and 2 bases at J; junction bases unmatched: 9. The CDR3 totals 16 residues. CDR1 DFQATT and CDR2 SNEGSKA come from the germline V gene (reference sequence). The CDR3 loop reads CSASIQGAQGNQPQHF. The DNA of the CDR3 is TGCAGTGCTAGTATTCAGGGGGCGCAGGGCAATCAGCCCCAGCATTTT.

This clonotype was counted at least ten times. The J gene is TRBJ1-1, the V gene TRBV3-1; tentatively, D is TRBD1 (6 bases). V was clipped by 2 bases and J by 4 bases, with 14 bases between them. The CDR3 has 15 amino acids. Germline V gene lookup returns CDR1 LGHDT and CDR2 YNNKEL (reference sequence). The CDR3 loop is CASSQMGGVGTEAFF. CDR3 nucleotide sequence: TGTGCCAGCAGCCAAATGGGGGGCGTCGGCACTGAAGCTTTCTTT.

This clonotype was seen at least ten times. This chain uses TRBV28 with TRBJ2-7, with D possibly TRBD1 on 6 matching bases. V was pared by 3 bases and J by 6 bases, with 15 bases between. The CDR3 runs 14 residues. Germline V gives CDR1 MDHEN, CDR2 SYDVKM. The CDR3 DNA sequence: TGTGCCAGCAGTTTCTCGGACAGACACGCCGAGCAGTACTTC. This translates into CASSFSDRHAEQYF.

This clonotype was counted many times. This chain joins TRBV27 and TRBJ2-5; D may be TRBD2 (6 bases). This CDR3 spans 14 amino acids. Germline CDR1 reads MNHEY; CDR2 reads SMNVEV (reference sequence). The V end lost 3 bases, the J end lost 5 bases, and 13 bases lay between the germline ends. The CDR3: CASSFGRRGETQYF. The CDR3 region has the DNA TGTGCCAGCAGTTTTGGGAGGAGGGGCGAGACCCAGTACTTC.

The table lists this clonotype with many counts. This chain uses TRBV28 with TRBJ1-5; TRBD1 matches at 7 bases. J lost 6 bases, V lost 5 bases, and 16 bases had no gene match. The CDR3 is made up of 17 amino acids. Germline assignment: CDR1 MDHEN and CDR2 SYDVKM. The CDR3 region is CASSPYATGDMAQPQHF. In DNA, the CDR3 is TGTGCCAGCAGTCCTTACGCTACAGGGGACATGGCTCAGCCCCAGCATTTT. Looking up the rest from reference TRBV28 and TRBJ1-5 gives the full variable domain: DVKVTQSSRYLVKRTGEKVFLECVQDMDHENMFWYRQDPGLGLRLIYFSYDVKMKEKGDIPEGYSVSREKKERFSLILESASTNQTSMYLCASSPYATGDMAQPQHFGDGTRLSIL.

The chain couples TRBV20-1 to TRBJ1-1; D might be TRBD1 (5 bases). The germline V and J ends were trimmed by 6 bases and 4 bases, with 12 bases remaining between them. Germline loops: CDR1 DFQATT, CDR2 SNEGSKA (reference sequence). The CDR3 sequence is 12 residues long. The CDR3 reads CSAETVVTEAFF. The CDR3 DNA sequence: TGCAGTGCGGAGACAGTTGTCACTGAAGCTTTCTTT.

A word on this clonotype: A clone one base away is much larger, so this may be a read error. This rearrangement joins TRBV2 to TRBJ2-7; 8 bases align to TRBD2. The CDR3 is 12 amino acids. The V and J ends lost 7 bases and 4 bases, in that order; junction bases with no gene match: 3. Germline CDR1 reads SNHLY; CDR2 reads FYNNEI. The CDR3, as DNA: TGTGCCAGCACAGGCGGGGGGTACGAGCAGTACTTC. This translates into CASTGGGYEQYF.

At least ten counts were recorded for this clonotype. CDR3 sequence: CASSLDRYQPQHF. The CDR3 bases are TGTGCCAGCAGTCTAGACAGATATCAGCCCCAGCATTTT. V usage is TRBV28 and J usage is TRBJ1-5; a possible D gene is TRBD1 (5 bases). Trimming pared 5 bases from V and 5 bases from J, leaving 10 bases between. This CDR3 comprises 13 residues. CDR1 and CDR2 (germline): MDHEN, SYDVKM.

J is TRBJ2-7 and V is TRBV4-1; TRBD1 matches 8 bases. V shed 1 base and J 5 bases; nucleotides not matched to a gene: 7. CDR3 length: 15 amino acids. Germline values: CDR1 MGHRA, CDR2 YSYEKL. In DNA, the CDR3 is TGCGCCAGCAGCCAAGTAGGACAGGGTGTAAACGAGCAGTACTTC. Its protein product is CASSQVGQGVNEQYF.

CDR3 in DNA: TGTGCCAGCAGCGCCGACTGGGCCAATGAGCAGTTCTTC. It yields the protein CASSADWANEQFF. The rearrangement joins TRBV14 to TRBJ2-1; D is uncertain. V lost 5 bases to trimming and J lost 6 bases, with 11 bases between them. Germline CDR1 is SGHDN and CDR2 is FVKESK. This CDR3 contains 13 residues.

The chain has TRBV19 and TRBJ1-6; 11 bases are shared with TRBD1. The V gene's germline CDR1 is LNHDA and CDR2 SQIVND (reference sequence). This CDR3 contains 15 residues. V lost 6 bases and J lost 9; bases outside the gene matches: 7. The CDR3 region is CASRYTGQGASPLHF. The CDR3, as DNA: TGTGCCAGTAGATACACCGGACAGGGGGCTTCACCCCTCCACTTT.